This TCR beta chain was captured by sequencing in a study of blood T cell repertoires in COVID-19. Background on the study: There were acute and convalescent COVID-19 samples, and they came from the United States, Italy and Spain. PBMCs, B-cell-depleted T cells, or T cells were the source of the cDNA or gDNA that made up the material.

In the authors' methods: It was from reference gene primer amplification that nucleated cell counts were estimated. Clones were sequenced by immunoSEQ multiplex PCR, and TCRdb holds only the in-frame ones, with some missing. V, J and clone size are those of that table, while D and trimming were read from the DNA. Counted here are 250,000 or so clones, more than 75% occurring once; the ten biggest clones make up more than 0.95%. CDR1 LNHDA and CDR2 SQIVND come from the germline V gene (reference sequence). The CDR3 loop spans 13 amino acids. The V gene lost 3 bases and the J gene lost 0 bases, with 5 bases spanning the gap.

The sample was peripheral blood. The genes are TRBV19 and TRBJ1-1; D not resolved. The TCR originated in a woman in her forties who had recovered from COVID-19. This chain's CDR3 is CASSITMNTEAFF. CDR3 coding DNA: TGTGCCAGTAGTATCACTATGAACACTGAAGCTTTCTTT.